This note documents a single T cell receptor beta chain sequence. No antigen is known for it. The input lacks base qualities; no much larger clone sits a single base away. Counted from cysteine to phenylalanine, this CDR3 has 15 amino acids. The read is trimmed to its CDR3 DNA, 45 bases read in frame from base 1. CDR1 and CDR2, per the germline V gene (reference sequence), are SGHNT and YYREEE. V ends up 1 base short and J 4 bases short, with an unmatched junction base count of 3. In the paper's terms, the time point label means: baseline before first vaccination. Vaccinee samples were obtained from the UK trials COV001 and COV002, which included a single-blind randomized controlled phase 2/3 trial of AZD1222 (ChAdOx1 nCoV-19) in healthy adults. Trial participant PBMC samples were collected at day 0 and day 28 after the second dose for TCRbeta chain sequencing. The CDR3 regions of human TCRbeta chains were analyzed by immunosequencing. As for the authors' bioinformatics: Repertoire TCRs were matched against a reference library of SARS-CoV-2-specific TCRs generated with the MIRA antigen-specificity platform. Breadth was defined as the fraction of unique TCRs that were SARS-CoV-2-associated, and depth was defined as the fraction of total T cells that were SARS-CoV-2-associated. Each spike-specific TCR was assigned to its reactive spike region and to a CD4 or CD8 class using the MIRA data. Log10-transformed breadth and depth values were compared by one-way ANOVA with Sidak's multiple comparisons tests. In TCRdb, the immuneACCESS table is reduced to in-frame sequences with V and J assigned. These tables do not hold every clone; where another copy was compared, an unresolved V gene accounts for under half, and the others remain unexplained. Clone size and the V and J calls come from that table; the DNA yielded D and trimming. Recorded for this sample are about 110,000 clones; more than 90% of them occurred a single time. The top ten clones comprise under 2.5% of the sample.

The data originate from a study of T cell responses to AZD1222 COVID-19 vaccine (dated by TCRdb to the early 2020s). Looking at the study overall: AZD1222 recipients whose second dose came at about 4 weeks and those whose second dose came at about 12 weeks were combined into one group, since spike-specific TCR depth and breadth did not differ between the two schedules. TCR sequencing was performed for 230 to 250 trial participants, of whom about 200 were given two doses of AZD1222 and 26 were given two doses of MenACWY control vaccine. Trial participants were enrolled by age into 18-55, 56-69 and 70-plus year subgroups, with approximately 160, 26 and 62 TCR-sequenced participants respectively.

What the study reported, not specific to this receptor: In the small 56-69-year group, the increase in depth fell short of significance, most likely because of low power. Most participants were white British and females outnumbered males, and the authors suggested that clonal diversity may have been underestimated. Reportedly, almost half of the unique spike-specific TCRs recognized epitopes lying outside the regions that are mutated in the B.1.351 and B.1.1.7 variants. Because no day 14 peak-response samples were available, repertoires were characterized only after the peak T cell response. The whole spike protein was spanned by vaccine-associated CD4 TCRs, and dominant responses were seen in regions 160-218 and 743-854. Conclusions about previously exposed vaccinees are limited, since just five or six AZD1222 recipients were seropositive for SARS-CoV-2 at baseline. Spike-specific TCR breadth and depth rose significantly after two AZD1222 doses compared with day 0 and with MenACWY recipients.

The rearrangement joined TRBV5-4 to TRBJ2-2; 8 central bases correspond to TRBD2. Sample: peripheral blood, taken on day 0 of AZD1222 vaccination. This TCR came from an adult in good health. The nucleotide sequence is TGTGCCAGCAGCTTGCTCGCGGGGGGCACCGGGGAGCTGTTTTTT. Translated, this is CASSLLAGGTGELFF. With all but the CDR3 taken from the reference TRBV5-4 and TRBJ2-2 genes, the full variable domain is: ETGVTQSPTHLIKTRGQQVTLRCSSQSGHNTVSWYQQALGQGPQFIFQYYREEENGRGNFPPRFSGLQFPNYSSELNVNALELDDSALYLCASSLLAGGTGELFFGEGSRLTVL.